The 18 T cell receptor beta chains given below trace back to one sample, sequenced in a study of spatial heterogeneity in lung cancer. Time point indicated: sample taken at primary tumor resection. TCRdb used MiXCR to reprocess the 5' RACE reads, holding one entry per CDR3 protein. The sample contains more than 4,500 distinct CDR3 sequences, around 3.1% of which appear only once. The input for sequencing was normal lung tissue next to the tumor, taken at surgery. The receptors were sampled from a male donor with early-stage non-small cell lung cancer.

This clonotype is medium-sized within its sample. The chain is built from TRBV2 and TRBJ2-3; TRBD1 aligns across 7 bases. Trimming cost V 0 bases and J 4 bases; bases outside gene matches: 7. Germline-derived CDR1 and CDR2 are SNHLY and FYNNEI. The CDR3 loop spans 16 amino acids. CDR3 residues: CASSEALHRGSDTQYF. The CDR3 DNA is TGTGCCAGCAGTGAAGCGCTTCACAGGGGATCAGATACGCAGTATTTT. Combining the CDR3 with reference TRBV2 and TRBJ2-3 gives the whole variable domain EPEVTQTPSHQVTQMGQEVILRCVPISNHLYFYWYRQILGQKVEFLVSFYNNEISEKSEIFDDQFSVERPDGSNFTLKIRSTKLEDSAMYFCASSEALHRGSDTQYFGPGTRLTVL.

Within the sample, this clonotype is medium-sized (0.01 to 0.1%). V is TRBV5-1 and J is TRBJ2-3; 7 nucleotides line up with TRBD2. The CDR3 runs to 15 residues. The J segment lost 5 bases and the V segment lost 7 bases, leaving 13 bases of the junction unmatched. CDR1 is SGHRS and CDR2 is YFSETQ in the germline V gene. CDR3 bases: TGCGCCAGCGGACCTGGGACTACGCTCGGAGATACGCAGTATTTT. Its translation is CASGPGTTLGDTQYF. Looking up the rest from reference TRBV5-1 and TRBJ2-3 gives the full variable domain: KAGVTQTPRYLIKTRGQQVTLSCSPISGHRSVSWYQQTPGQGLQFLFEYFSETQRNKGNFPGRFSGRQFSNSRSEMNVSTLELGDSALYLCASGPGTTLGDTQYFGPGTRLTVL.

In this sample, this clonotype turned up many times. The gene calls are TRBV4-1 and TRBJ1-4; TRBD1 aligns across 10 bases. Trimming cost V 6 bases and J 6 bases; bases outside gene matches: 10. This CDR3 comprises 16 residues. Germline lookup yields CDR1 MGHRA and CDR2 YSYEKL. The CDR3 loop is CASSETGTGVDEKLFF. DNA for the CDR3: TGCGCCAGCAGTGAAACCGGGACAGGGGTGGATGAAAAACTGTTTTTT.

This clonotype was counted ten times or more. The gene calls are TRBV7-8 and TRBJ1-5; perhaps TRBD1 as D (5 bases). V was clipped by 1 base and J by 4 bases, with 11 bases between them. From germline, CDR1 is SGHVS and CDR2 FQNEAQ. The CDR3 spans 15 residues. The CDR3, as DNA: TGTGCCAGCAGCTTAGACAGGACGGGTAATCAGCCCCAGCATTTT. It is translated as CASSLDRTGNQPQHF.

In this sample, this clonotype turned up many times. The gene calls are TRBV12-3 or TRBV12-4 and TRBJ1-6; D not certain. This CDR3 region has 14 residues. V lost 6 bases, J lost 4 bases, and 10 bases lay in between. CDR3 protein: CASSSGRYNSPLHF. For the CDR3, the DNA is TGTGCCAGCAGCTCGGGGAGGTATAATTCACCCCTCCACTTT.

There are many counts of this clonotype. The V gene is TRBV5-4, the J gene TRBJ1-6, with D perhaps matching TRBD1 (6 bases). The CDR3 spans 16 residues. CDR1 is SGHNT, CDR2 YYREEE, per germline (reference sequence). V shed 0 bases and J shed 7 bases, with 14 bases lying between them. CDR3 sequence (DNA): TGTGCCAGCAGCTTGGCCCTAGGACAGACAAATTCACCCCTCCACTTT. Translation gives CASSLALGQTNSPLHF.

There are many counts of this clonotype. The rearrangement uses TRBV20-1 and TRBJ2-3; the D gene is possibly TRBD2 (5 bases). This CDR3 has 16 amino acids. Germline V CDR1 and CDR2: DFQATT, SNEGSKA (reference sequence). V was clipped by 3 bases and J by 1 base, with 17 bases between them. The CDR3 loop reads CSARGLTSEGTDTQYF. CDR3 DNA sequence: TGCAGTGCTAGGGGCCTCACTAGTGAGGGCACAGATACGCAGTATTTT.

This clonotype came up many times. The J gene is TRBJ2-1, the V gene TRBV18; D gene uncertain. The CDR3 loop spans 14 amino acids. V gave up 0 bases and J gave up 6 bases, with 9 bases separating them. The germline CDR1 and CDR2 sequences are KGHSH and LQKENI. CDR3 nucleotides: TGTGCCAGCTCACCACCGGCGGACCGCAATGAGCAGTTCTTC. It codes for CASSPPADRNEQFF.

This clonotype has a count of ten or more. The chain combines TRBV20-1 with TRBJ1-2; D ambiguous. The V and J ends lost 0 bases and 7 bases respectively, with 18 bases between them. Germline V gene sequence: CDR1 DFQATT, CDR2 SNEGSKA (reference sequence). The CDR3 is made up of 15 amino acids. The DNA of the CDR3 is TGCAGTGCTAGAGATCACCTCACTGACGTAGGTGGCTACACCTTC. The encoded protein is CSARDHLTDVGGYTF.

CDR3 in DNA: TGTGCCAGCAGCTTAAAAGGGACAGGGAAAGAGACCCAGTACTTC. This encodes CASSLKGTGKETQYF. This sequence joins TRBV7-2 and TRBJ2-5; 9 positions match TRBD1. This CDR3 has 15 residues. CDR1 SGHTA and CDR2 FQGNSA come from the germline V gene. V lost 2 bases, J lost 3 bases, and 4 bases stayed unmatched.

This clonotype showed up many times. The rearrangement uses TRBV20-1 and TRBJ2-2, with 9 bases that match TRBD1. This CDR3 contains 16 residues. The V gene end was trimmed by 5 bases and the J gene end by 2 bases; junction bases not matched to a gene: 9. CDR1 DFQATT and CDR2 SNEGSKA come from the germline V gene (reference sequence). CDR3 protein: CSAVKDRGLNTGELFF. The DNA for the CDR3 is TGCAGTGCTGTAAAGGACAGGGGCCTAAACACCGGGGAGCTGTTTTTT.

By share, this clonotype counts as medium-sized. As DNA, the CDR3 is TGCGCCAGCAGCCAGGGACAGGCGGGGGGTGAGCAGTTCTTC. This translates into CASSQGQAGGEQFF. The chain uses TRBV5-1 and TRBJ2-1; D assignment may be TRBD1 or TRBD2 (8 bases each). This CDR3 contains 14 residues. Trimming pared 4 bases from V and 9 bases from J, leaving 17 bases between. Germline lookup yields CDR1 SGHRS and CDR2 YFSETQ.

This clonotype was seen at least ten times. The rearrangement joins TRBV2 to TRBJ1-1; no firm D call. V lost 0 bases and J lost 0, with 14 bases in between. The CDR3 runs 17 residues. Germline CDR1 SNHLY, CDR2 FYNNEI. The CDR3 coding sequence is TGTGCCAGCAGTGAAGCGCTTGTCCCGACCATGAACACTGAAGCTTTCTTT. Translating it yields CASSEALVPTMNTEAFF.

The sample holds many counts of this clonotype. J is TRBJ2-3 and V is TRBV5-1; 7 bases fit TRBD1. CDR3 length: 15 amino acids. Germline V gene data show CDR1 as SGHRS and CDR2 as YFSETQ. The junction had 7 bases not matched to a gene; V was cut back by 4 bases and J by 2 bases. The CDR3: CASSRDSYPTDTQYF. The CDR3 DNA follows: TGCGCCAGCAGCCGGGACAGCTACCCCACAGATACGCAGTATTTT.

This clonotype is termed medium-sized. This chain uses TRBV5-1 with TRBJ1-2; 9 positions match TRBD1. CDR1 and CDR2 (germline): SGHRS, YFSETQ. The CDR3 has 17 residues. The junction had 9 bases not matched to a gene; V was cut back by 0 bases and J by 3 bases. In DNA, the CDR3 is TGCGCCAGCAGCTTGGACAGGGGGCGCCTTGACTACTATGGCTACACCTTC. As protein: CASSLDRGRLDYYGYTF.

This rearrangement joins TRBV6-1 to TRBJ1-5; D not certain. The V and J ends lost 4 bases and 3 bases respectively, with 13 bases between them. The CDR3 loop spans 15 amino acids. Germline lookup yields CDR1 MNHNS and CDR2 SASEGT. DNA of the CDR3: TGTGCCAGCAGTGTTCTAAACTTGGACAATCAGCCCCAGCATTTT. Translation gives CASSVLNLDNQPQHF.

This clonotype came up many times. The chain joins TRBV12-3 or TRBV12-4 to TRBJ1-5; 7 bases line up with TRBD1. The CDR3 consists of 14 residues. V lost 7 bases to trimming and J lost 4 bases; unmatched junction nucleotides: 7. CDR3 DNA: TGTGCCAGCACCGAAGGGGGCTATAATCAGCCCCAGCATTTT. This sequence encodes CASTEGGYNQPQHF.

This clonotype was picked up many times. The V and J genes are TRBV5-5 and TRBJ2-1; the match to TRBD1 covers 7 bases. The germline V gene has CDR1 SGHKS and CDR2 YYEKEE (reference sequence). The CDR3 contains 14 residues. V shed 3 bases and J 5 bases; nucleotides not matched to a gene: 5. The CDR3 region is CASSSGQYDNEQFF. CDR3 nucleotide sequence: TGTGCCAGCAGCTCGGGACAGTACGACAATGAGCAGTTCTTC. Full variable domain (rest looked up from reference TRBV5-5 and TRBJ2-1): DAGVTQSPTHLIKTRGQQVTLRCSPISGHKSVSWYQQVLGQGPQFIFQYYEKEERGRGNFPDRFSARQFPNYSSELNVNALLLGDSALYLCASSSGQYDNEQFFGPGTRLTVL.